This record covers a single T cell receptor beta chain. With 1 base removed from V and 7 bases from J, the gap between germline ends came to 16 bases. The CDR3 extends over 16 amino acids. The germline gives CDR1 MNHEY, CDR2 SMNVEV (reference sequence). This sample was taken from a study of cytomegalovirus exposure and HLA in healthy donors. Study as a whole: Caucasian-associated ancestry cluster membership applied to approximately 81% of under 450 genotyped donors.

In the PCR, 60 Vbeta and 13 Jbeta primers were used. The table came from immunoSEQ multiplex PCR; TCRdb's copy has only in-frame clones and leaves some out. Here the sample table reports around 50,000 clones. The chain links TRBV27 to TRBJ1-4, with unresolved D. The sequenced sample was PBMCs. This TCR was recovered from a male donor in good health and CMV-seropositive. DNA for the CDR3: TGTGCCAGCAGTTTATTCCCCCGGGAGGGTGCTGAAAAACTGTTTTTT. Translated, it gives CASSLFPREGAEKLFF.